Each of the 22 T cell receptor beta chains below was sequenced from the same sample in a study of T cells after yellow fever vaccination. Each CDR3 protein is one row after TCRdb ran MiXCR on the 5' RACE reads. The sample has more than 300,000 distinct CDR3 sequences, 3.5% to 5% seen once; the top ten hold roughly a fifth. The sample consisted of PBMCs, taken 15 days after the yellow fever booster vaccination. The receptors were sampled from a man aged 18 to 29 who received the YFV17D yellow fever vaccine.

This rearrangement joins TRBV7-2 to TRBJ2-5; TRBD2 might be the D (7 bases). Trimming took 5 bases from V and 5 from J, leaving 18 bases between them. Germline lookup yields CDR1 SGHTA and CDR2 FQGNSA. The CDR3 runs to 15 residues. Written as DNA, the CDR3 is TGTGCCAGCAGCACCCGCGGGGGCCAGGTTGAGACCCAGTACTTC. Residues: CASSTRGGQVETQYF.

The CDR3 bases are TGCAGCGTTGTATCGGGCTCGGATGGCTACACCTTC. Residues: CSVVSGSDGYTF. The chain is built from TRBV29-1 and TRBJ1-2; no clear D. Germline V CDR1 and CDR2: SQVTM, ANQGSEA. Trimming removed 4 bases at V and 6 bases at J, with 12 bases between. This CDR3 spans 12 amino acids.

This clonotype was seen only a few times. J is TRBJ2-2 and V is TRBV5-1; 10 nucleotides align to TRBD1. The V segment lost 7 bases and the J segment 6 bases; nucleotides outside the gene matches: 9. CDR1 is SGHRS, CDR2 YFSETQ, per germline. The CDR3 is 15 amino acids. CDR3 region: CASRRQGASAGELFF. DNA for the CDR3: TGCGCCAGCCGAAGACAGGGGGCGTCGGCCGGGGAGCTGTTTTTT.

CDR3 region: CASSSRLNEQFF. The CDR3 DNA follows: TGTGCCAGCAGTTCCCGTTTGAATGAGCAGTTCTTC. The V gene is TRBV6-6, the J gene TRBJ2-1, with D unclear. Trimming took 4 bases from V and 7 from J, leaving 8 bases between them. The CDR3 runs to 12 residues. In germline, CDR1 is MNHNY, CDR2 SVGAGI (reference sequence).

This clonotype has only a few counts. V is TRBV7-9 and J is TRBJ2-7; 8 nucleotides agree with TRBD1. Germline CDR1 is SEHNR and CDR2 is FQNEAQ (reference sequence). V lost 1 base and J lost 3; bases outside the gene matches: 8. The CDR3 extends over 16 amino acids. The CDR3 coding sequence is TGTGCCAGCAGCTTAGGTGCTTTCGGACAGGGCTACGAGCAGTACTTC. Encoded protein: CASSLGAFGQGYEQYF.

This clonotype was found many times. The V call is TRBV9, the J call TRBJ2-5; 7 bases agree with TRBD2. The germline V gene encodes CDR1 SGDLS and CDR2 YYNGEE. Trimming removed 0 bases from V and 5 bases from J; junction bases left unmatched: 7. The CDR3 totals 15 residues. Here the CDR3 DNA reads TGTGCCAGCAGCGTAGGGGCGGGGGATATGGAGACCCAGTACTTC. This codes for CASSVGAGDMETQYF.

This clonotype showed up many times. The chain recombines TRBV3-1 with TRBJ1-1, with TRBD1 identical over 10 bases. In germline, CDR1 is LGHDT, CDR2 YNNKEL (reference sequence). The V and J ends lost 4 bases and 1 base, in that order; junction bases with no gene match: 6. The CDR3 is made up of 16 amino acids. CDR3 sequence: CASSRTGGVQNTEAFF. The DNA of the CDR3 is TGTGCCAGCAGCCGGACAGGGGGGGTTCAGAACACTGAAGCTTTCTTT.

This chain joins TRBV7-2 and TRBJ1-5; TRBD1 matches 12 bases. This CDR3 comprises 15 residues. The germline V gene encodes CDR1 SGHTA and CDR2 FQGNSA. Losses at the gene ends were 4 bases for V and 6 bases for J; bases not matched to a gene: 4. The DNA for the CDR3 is TGTGCCAGCAGCTGGGGACAGGGGGCCTTTCAGCCCCAGCATTTT. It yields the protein CASSWGQGAFQPQHF.

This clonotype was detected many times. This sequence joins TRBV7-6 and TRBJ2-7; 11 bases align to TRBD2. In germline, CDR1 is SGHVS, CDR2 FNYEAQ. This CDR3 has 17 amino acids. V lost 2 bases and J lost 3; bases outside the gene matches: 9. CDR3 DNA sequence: TGTGCCAGCAGCTTACTCGGGCTAGCGGGGGGCCACTACGAGCAGTACTTC. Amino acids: CASSLLGLAGGHYEQYF.

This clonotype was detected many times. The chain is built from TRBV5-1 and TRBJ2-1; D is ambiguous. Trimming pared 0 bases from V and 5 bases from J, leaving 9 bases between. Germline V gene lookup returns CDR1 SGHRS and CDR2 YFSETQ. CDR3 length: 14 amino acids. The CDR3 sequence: CASSLGAQDNEQFF. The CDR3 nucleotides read TGCGCCAGCAGCTTGGGGGCCCAAGACAATGAGCAGTTCTTC. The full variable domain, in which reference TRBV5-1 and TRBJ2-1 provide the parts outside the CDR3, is KAGVTQTPRYLIKTRGQQVTLSCSPISGHRSVSWYQQTPGQGLQFLFEYFSETQRNKGNFPGRFSGRQFSNSRSEMNVSTLELGDSALYLCASSLGAQDNEQFFGPGTRLTVL.

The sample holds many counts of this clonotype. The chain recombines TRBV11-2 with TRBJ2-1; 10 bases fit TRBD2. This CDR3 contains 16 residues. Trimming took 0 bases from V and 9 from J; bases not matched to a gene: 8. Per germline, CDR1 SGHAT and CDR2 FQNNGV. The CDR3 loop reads CASSLDGLAGAGEQFF. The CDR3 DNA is TGTGCCAGCAGCTTAGATGGGCTAGCGGGGGCCGGTGAGCAGTTCTTC.

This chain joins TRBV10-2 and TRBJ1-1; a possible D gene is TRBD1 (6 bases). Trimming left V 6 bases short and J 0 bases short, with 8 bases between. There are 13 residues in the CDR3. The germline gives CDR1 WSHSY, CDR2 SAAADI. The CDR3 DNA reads TGCGCCAGCAGGGGACACCTGAACACTGAAGCTTTCTTT. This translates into CASRGHLNTEAFF.

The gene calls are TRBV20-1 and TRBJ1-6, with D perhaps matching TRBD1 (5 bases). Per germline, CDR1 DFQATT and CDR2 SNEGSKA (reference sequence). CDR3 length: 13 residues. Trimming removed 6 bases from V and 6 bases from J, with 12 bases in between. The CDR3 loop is CSARDPTNSPLHF. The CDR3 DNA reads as TGCAGTGCCCGGGACCCCACTAATTCACCCCTCCACTTT.

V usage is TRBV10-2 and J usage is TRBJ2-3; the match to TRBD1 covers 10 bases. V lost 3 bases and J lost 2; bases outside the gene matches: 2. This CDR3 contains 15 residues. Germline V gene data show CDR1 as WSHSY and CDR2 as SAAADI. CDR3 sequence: CASSDGTGVTDTQYF. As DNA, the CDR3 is TGCGCCAGCAGTGATGGGACAGGGGTCACAGATACGCAGTATTTT.

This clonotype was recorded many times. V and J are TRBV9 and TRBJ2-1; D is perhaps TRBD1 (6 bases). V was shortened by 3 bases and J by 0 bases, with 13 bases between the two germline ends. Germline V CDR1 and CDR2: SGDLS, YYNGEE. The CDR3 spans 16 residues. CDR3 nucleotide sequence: TGTGCCAGCAGCGCCCGTGGGGACACCTCCTACAATGAGCAGTTCTTC. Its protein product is CASSARGDTSYNEQFF.

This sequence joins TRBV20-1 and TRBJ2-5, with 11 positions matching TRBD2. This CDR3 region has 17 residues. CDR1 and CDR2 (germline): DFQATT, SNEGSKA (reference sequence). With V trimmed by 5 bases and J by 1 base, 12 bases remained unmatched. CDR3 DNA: TGCAGTGCTGTCTCTAGCGGGGGGCCCGCCTTCCAAGAGACCCAGTACTTC. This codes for CSAVSSGGPAFQETQYF.

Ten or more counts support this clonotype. The CDR3: CASSSSGFQETQYF. The CDR3 DNA follows: TGTGCCAGCAGCTCATCAGGGTTCCAAGAGACCCAGTACTTC. This rearrangement joins TRBV5-6 to TRBJ2-5; possibly TRBD1 for D (5 bases). The CDR3 is made up of 14 amino acids. Trimming took off 3 bases at V and 1 base at J, with 10 bases between the two ends. Looked up from germline, CDR1 is SGHDT and CDR2 is YYEEEE.

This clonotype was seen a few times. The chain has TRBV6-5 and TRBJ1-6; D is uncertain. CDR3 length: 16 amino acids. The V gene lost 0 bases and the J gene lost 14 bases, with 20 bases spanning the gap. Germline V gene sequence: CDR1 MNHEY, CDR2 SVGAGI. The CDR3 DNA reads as TGTGCCAGCAGTTACTCGATTCCGGCTCTATCTGTAGCCCTCCACTTT. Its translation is CASSYSIPALSVALHF.

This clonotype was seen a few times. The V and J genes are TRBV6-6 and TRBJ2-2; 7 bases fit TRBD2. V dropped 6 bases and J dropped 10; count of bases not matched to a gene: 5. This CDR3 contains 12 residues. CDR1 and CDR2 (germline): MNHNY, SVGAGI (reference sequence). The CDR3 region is CASSPAGEELFF. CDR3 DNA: TGTGCCAGCAGCCCCGCGGGGGAGGAGCTGTTTTTT.

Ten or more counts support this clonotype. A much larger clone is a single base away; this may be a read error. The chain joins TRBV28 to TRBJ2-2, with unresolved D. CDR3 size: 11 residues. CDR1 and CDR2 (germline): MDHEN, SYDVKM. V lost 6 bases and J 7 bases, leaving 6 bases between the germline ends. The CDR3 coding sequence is TGTGCCAGCAGGGGGAACGGGGAGCTGTTTTTT. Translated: CASRGNGELFF.

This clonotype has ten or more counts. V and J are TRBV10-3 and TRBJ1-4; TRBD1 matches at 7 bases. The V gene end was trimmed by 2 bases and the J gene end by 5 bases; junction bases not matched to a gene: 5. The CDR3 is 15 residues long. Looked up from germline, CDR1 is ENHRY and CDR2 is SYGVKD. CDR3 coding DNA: TGTGCCATCAGTGAGAGAGGGACAGAAAATGAAAAACTGTTTTTT. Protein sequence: CAISERGTENEKLFF.

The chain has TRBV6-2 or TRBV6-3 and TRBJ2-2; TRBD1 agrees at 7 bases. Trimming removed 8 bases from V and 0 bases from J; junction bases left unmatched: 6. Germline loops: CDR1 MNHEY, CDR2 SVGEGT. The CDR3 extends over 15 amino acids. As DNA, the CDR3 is TGTGCCAGCGACGCCGGGACAGCGAACACCGGGGAGCTGTTTTTT. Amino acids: CASDAGTANTGELFF.